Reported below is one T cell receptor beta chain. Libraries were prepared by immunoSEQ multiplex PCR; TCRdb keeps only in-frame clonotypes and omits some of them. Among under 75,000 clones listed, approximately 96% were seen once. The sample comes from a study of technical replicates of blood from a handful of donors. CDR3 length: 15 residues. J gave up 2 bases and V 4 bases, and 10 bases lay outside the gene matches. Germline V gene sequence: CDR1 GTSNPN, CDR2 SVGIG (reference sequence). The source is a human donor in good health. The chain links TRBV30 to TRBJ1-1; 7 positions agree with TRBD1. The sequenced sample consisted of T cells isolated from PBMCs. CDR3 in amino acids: CAWNTKQGYNTEAFF. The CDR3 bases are TGTGCCTGGAACACGAAACAGGGGTACAACACTGAAGCTTTCTTT.